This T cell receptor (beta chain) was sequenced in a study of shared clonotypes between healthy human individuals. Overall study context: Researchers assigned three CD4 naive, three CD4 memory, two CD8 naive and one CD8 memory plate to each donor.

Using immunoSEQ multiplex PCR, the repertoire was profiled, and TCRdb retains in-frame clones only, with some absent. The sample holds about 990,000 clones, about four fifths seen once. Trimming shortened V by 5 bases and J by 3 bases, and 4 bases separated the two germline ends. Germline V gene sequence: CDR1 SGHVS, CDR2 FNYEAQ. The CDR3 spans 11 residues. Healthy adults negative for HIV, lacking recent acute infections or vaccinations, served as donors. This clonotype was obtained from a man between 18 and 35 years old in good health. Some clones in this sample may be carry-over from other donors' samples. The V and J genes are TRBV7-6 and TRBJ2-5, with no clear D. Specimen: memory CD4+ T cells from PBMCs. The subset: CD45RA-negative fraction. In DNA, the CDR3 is TGTGCCAGCAGCCAAAAAGAGACCCAGTACTTC. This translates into CASSQKETQYF.